A selection of T cell receptor beta chains follows, all from one sample in a study of blood T cell repertoires in COVID-19. This table comes from immunoSEQ multiplex PCR, and its TCRdb copy is limited to in-frame clones, with some not included. Among about 130,000 clones listed, 86% were seen once. The source material was PBMCs or T cells enriched from blood (not recorded which). The receptors come from a man in his fifties who had recovered from COVID-19. Both conserved end residues are part of each CDR3. The D gene is left open where the match is weak. A clone size is listed for some rows: how often the clone was seen (once, few, many), or a class if it is expanded.

D	length	size	V	J	DNA	CDR3
-	17	-	TRBV4-2	TRBJ1-4	TGTGCCAGCAGCCAAGGGCGGGGGGCAGGTTCTAATGAAAAACTGTTTTTT	CASSQGRGAGSNEKLFF
TRBD1	14	-	TRBV5-1	TRBJ1-4	TGCGCCAGCAGCATAGGACAGGGCGAAGAAAAACTGTTTTTT	CASSIGQGEEKLFF
-	13	-	TRBV28	TRBJ1-1	TGTGCCAGCAGTCGCAATTCAGGGACTGGAGCTTTCTTT	CASSRNSGTGAFF
TRBD1	14	few	TRBV10-3	TRBJ2-7	TGTGCCATCAGTGAGGACAGGGACATCAACGAGCAGTACTTC	CAISEDRDINEQYF
-	11	-	TRBV6-5	TRBJ2-5	TGTGCCAGCAGGCAGGGAGAGACCCAGTACTTC	CASRQGETQYF
-	16	-	TRBV21-1	TRBJ1-2	TGTGCCAGCAGCAAAGAGAACACAGGGGCTAACTATGGCTACACCTTC	CASSKENTGANYGYTF
TRBD1	15	-	TRBV4-1	TRBJ1-1	TGCGCCAGCAGCCAGTCAGGGGGCGGTAACACTGAAGCTTTCTTT	CASSQSGGGNTEAFF
TRBD2	14	-	TRBV3-1/TRBV3-2	TRBJ2-7	TGTGCCAGCAGCCAACTAGCGGGATCCTACGAGCAGTACTTC	CASSQLAGSYEQYF
-	14	-	TRBV5-4	TRBJ2-1	TGTGCCAGCAGCTTGCAGGGCTCCTACAATGAGCAGTTCTTC	CASSLQGSYNEQFF
TRBD1	14	few	TRBV24-1	TRBJ1-1	TGTGCCACCCGGACAGGGGGGGGTAGCACTGAAGCTTTCTTT	CATRTGGGSTEAFF
-	12	-	TRBV11-3	TRBJ2-3	TGTGCCAGCAGCTTAGTCGGGGGACTGGAGTATTTT	CASSLVGGLEYF
TRBD1	15	-	TRBV30	TRBJ1-1	TGTGCCTGGAATCTACGGGGACAGCTCAACACTGAAGCTTTCTTT	CAWNLRGQLNTEAFF
TRBD1	13	-	TRBV3-1/TRBV3-2	TRBJ1-2	TGTGCCAGCAGCCTCGGACAGGGTTATGGCTACACCTTC	CASSLGQGYGYTF
TRBD2	17	few	TRBV7-2	TRBJ2-7	TGTGCCAGCAGCTTATCCGGCGCGGGAGGAACCTCACACGAGCAGTACTTC	CASSLSGAGGTSHEQYF
TRBD2	16	-	TRBV7-9	TRBJ2-3	TGTGCCAGCAGCTTCGGGACTAGCGGGGCCAAAGATACGCAGTATTTT	CASSFGTSGAKDTQYF
-	18	-	TRBV11-2	TRBJ1-1	TGTGCCAGCAGCTTAGAATCAGGGTTAGCCCATGTGAACACTGAAGCTTTCTTT	CASSLESGLAHVNTEAFF
TRBD1	19	-	TRBV27	TRBJ2-1	TGTGCCAGCAGTTTAAGGGTCACGAGATCGTACAGGGGCTACAATGAGCAGTTCTTC	CASSLRVTRSYRGYNEQFF
-	16	-	TRBV28	TRBJ2-1	TGTGCCAGCAGTCCATTCGGGGGGCGGATATACAATGAGCAGTTCTTC	CASSPFGGRIYNEQFF
-	14	-	TRBV7-9	TRBJ1-5	TGTGCCAGCAGCTCCGGCCGGGTGAGTCAGCCCCAGCATTTT	CASSSGRVSQPQHF
TRBD1	15	once	TRBV23-1	TRBJ2-3	TGCGCCAGCTGGACGGACAGGGCTTTCACAGATACGCAGTATTTT	CASWTDRAFTDTQYF
-	13	once	TRBV5-6	TRBJ1-2	TGTGCCAGCAGCGGGTTGGGCTCCCATGGCTACACCTTC	CASSGLGSHGYTF
-	14	-	TRBV7-8	TRBJ2-3	TGTGCCAGCAGCTTAGGGTCGCGAGAAGATACGCAGTATTTT	CASSLGSREDTQYF
TRBD1	14	once	TRBV18	TRBJ1-2	TGTGCCAGCTCACCTACAGGGGATAGCTATGGCTACACCTTC	CASSPTGDSYGYTF
TRBD1	14	-	TRBV13	TRBJ1-4	TGTGCCAGCAGCTCGGGACAGACTAATGAAAAACTGTTTTTT	CASSSGQTNEKLFF
-	17	-	TRBV10-3	TRBJ2-1	TGTGCCAGCGAGGGGGAGTGGGAACCTAGCTCCTACAATGAGCAGTTCTTC	CASEGEWEPSSYNEQFF
-	14	-	TRBV6-1	TRBJ1-2	TGTGCCAGCAGTGAAGCTAGGGGGTACTATGGCTACACCTTC	CASSEARGYYGYTF
-	15	-	TRBV5-4	TRBJ2-2	TGTGCCAGCAGTACCGGGACAAGGAACACCGGGGAGCTGTTTTTT	CASSTGTRNTGELFF
-	16	-	TRBV19	TRBJ1-2	TGTGCCAGTAGTATTTGGCCAGAGACTACTAACTATGGCTACACCTTC	CASSIWPETTNYGYTF
TRBD1	13	-	TRBV7-9	TRBJ2-7	TGTGCCGCCAGGGACAGGGGAAGCTACGAGCAGTACTTC	CAARDRGSYEQYF
-	13	-	TRBV19	TRBJ1-1	TGTGCCAGTAGTATAGTCTGGCAGACTGAGGCTTTCTTT	CASSIVWQTEAFF
-	15	few	TRBV4-3	TRBJ2-3	TGCGCCAGCAGCCAAGGGGGGGTATCGGGAGATACGCAGTATTTT	CASSQGGVSGDTQYF